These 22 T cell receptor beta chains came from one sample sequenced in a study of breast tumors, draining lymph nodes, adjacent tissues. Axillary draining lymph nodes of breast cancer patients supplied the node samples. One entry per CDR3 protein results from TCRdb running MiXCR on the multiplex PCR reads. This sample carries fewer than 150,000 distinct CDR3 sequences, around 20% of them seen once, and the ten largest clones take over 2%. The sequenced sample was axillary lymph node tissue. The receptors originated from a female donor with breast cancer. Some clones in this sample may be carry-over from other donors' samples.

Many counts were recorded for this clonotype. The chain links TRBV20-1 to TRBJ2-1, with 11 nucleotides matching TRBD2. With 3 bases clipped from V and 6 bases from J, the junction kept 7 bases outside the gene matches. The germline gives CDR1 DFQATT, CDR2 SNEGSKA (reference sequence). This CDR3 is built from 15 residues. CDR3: CSARPLAGGSNEQFF. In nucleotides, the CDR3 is TGCAGTGCTAGGCCCCTAGCGGGAGGCTCCAATGAGCAGTTCTTC.

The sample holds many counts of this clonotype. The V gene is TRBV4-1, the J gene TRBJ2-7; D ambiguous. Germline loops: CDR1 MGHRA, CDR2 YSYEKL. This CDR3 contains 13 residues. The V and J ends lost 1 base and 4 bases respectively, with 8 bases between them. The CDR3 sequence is CASSQGVVYEQYF. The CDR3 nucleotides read TGCGCCAGCAGCCAAGGTGTGGTGTACGAGCAGTACTTC.

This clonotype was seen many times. This chain's CDR3 is CSARDPSGSKPETQYF. As DNA, the CDR3 is TGCAGTGCTAGAGATCCCAGCGGGAGTAAACCAGAGACCCAGTACTTC. This chain links TRBV20-1 with TRBJ2-5, with 8 bases fitting TRBD2. With 0 bases clipped from V and 4 bases from J, the junction kept 10 bases outside the gene matches. The CDR3 is 16 amino acids. Per the germline V gene, CDR1 is DFQATT and CDR2 is SNEGSKA (reference sequence).

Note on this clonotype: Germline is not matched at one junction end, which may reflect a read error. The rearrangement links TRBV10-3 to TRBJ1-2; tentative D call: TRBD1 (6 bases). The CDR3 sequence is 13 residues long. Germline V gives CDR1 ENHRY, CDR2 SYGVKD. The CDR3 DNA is TGCGCCATCAGTGCGGGGGCAGGGGATAAGTACACCTTC. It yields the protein CAISAGAGDKYTF.

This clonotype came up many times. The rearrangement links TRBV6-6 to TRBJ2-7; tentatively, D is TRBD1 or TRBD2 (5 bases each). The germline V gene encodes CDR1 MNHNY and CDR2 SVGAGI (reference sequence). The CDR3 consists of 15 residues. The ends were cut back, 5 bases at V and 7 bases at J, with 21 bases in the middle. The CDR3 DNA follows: TGTGCCAGCAGTCCCCTGGCAGGGAGTACAGGAGAGCAGTACTTC. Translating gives CASSPLAGSTGEQYF.

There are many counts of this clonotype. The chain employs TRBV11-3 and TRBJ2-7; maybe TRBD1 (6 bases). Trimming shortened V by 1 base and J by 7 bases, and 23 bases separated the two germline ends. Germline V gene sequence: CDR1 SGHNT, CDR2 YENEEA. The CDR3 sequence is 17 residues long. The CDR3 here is CASSLGGTAGVTGEQYF. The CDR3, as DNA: TGTGCCAGCAGCTTAGGCGGTACCGCAGGGGTCACTGGAGAGCAGTACTTC.

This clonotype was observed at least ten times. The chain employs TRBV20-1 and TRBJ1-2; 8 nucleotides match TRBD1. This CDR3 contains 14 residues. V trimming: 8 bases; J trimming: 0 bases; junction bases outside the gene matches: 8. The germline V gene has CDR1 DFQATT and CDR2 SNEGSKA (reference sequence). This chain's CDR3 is CSIGQGDTNYGYTF. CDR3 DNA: TGCAGTATAGGACAGGGCGACACTAACTATGGCTACACCTTC.

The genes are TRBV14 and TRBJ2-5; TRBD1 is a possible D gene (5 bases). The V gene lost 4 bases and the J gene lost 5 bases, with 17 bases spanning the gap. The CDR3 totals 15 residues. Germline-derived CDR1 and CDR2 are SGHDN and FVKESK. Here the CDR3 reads CASSRVGRVVETQYF. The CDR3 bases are TGTGCCAGCAGCCGAGTCGGCAGGGTGGTGGAGACCCAGTACTTC.

The CDR3 protein is CASSLYGIGEVWGSYNEQFF. In DNA form, the CDR3 reads TGTGCCAGCAGCTTATACGGGATTGGCGAGGTCTGGGGTTCTTACAATGAGCAGTTCTTC. The rearrangement links TRBV7-3 to TRBJ2-1; TRBD2 is a possible D gene (5 bases). Trimming pared 2 bases from V and 4 bases from J, leaving 27 bases between. Germline V gives CDR1 SGHTA, CDR2 FQGTGA. The CDR3 runs to 20 residues. Complete variable domain (other parts from reference TRBV7-3 and TRBJ2-1): GAGVSQTPSNKVTEKGKYVELRCDPISGHTALYWYRQSLGQGPEFLIYFQGTGAADDSGLPNDRFFAVRPEGSVSTLKIQRTERGDSAVYLCASSLYGIGEVWGSYNEQFFGPGTRLTVL.

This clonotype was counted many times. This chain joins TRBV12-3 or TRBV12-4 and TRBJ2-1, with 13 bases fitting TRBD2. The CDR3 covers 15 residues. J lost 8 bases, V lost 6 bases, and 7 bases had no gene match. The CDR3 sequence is CASSQGLAGEDEQFF. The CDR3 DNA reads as TGTGCCAGCAGCCAAGGACTAGCGGGAGAGGATGAGCAGTTCTTC.

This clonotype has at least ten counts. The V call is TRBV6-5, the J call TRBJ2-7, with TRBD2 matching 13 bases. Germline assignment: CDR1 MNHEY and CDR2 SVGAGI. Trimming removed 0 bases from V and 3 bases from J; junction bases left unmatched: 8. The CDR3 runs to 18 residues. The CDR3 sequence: CASSYSRTSGRFVYEQYF. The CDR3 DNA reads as TGTGCCAGCAGTTACTCAAGGACTAGCGGGAGATTTGTCTACGAGCAGTACTTC.

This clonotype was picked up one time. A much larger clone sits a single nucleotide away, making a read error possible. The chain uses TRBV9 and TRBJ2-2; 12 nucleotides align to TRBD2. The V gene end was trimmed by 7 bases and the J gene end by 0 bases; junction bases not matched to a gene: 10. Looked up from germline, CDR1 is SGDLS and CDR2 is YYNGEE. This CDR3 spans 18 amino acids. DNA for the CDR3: TGTGCCAGCGGCGCAGGACTAGCGGGAACCGCGAACACCGGGGAGCTGTTTTTT. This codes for CASGAGLAGTANTGELFF.

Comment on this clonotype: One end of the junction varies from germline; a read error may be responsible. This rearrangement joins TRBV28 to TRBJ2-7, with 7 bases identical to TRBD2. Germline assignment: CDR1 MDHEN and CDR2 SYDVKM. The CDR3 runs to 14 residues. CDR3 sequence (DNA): TGTGCCGGCAGCCCCCGGGGGGTCTCCTACGAGCAGTACTTC. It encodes CAGSPRGVSYEQYF.

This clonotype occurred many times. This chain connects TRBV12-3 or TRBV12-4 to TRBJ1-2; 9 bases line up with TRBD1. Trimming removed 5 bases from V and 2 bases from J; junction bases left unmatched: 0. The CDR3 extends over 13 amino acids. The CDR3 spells CASSTGGNYGYTF. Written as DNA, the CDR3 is TGTGCCAGCAGTACAGGGGGCAACTATGGCTACACCTTC.

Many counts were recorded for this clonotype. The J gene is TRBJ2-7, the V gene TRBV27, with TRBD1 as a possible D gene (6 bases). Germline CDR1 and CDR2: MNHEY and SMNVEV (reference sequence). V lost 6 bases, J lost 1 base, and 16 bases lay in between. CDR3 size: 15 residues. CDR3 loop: CASSKGTGFSYEQYF. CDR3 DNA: TGTGCCAGCAGCAAGGGAACAGGGTTTTCCTACGAGCAGTACTTC.

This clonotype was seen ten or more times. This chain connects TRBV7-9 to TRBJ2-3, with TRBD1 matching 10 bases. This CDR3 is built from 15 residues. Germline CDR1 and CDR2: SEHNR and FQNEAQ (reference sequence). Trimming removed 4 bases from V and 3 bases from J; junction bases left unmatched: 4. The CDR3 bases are TGTGCCAGCAGCTCAAGGACAGGGGGGACAGATACGCAGTATTTT. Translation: CASSSRTGGTDTQYF.

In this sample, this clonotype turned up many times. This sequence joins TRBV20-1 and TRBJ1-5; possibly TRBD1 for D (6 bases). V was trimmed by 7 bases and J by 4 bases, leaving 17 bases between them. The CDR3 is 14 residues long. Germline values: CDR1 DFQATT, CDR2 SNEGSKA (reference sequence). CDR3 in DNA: TGCAGTGTCCTCGCGGGGGGCGTAAATCAGCCCCAGCATTTT. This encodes CSVLAGGVNQPQHF.

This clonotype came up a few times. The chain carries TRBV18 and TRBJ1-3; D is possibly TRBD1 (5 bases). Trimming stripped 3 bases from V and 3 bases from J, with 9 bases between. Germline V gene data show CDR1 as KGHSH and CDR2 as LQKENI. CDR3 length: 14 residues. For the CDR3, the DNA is TGTGCCAGCTCACCGGGGGGGAGTGGAAACACCATATATTTT. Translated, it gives CASSPGGSGNTIYF. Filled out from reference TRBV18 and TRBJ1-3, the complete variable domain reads NAGVMQNPRHLVRRRGQEARLRCSPMKGHSHVYWYRQLPEEGLKFMVYLQKENIIDESGMPKERFSAEFPKEGPSILRIQQVVRGDSAAYFCASSPGGSGNTIYFGEGSWLTVV.

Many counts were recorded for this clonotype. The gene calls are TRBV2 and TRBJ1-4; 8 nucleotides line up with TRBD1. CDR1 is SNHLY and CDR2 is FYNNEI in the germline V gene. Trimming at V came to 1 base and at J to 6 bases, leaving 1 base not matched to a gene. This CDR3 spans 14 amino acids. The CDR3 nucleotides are TGTGCCAGCAGTGAAGGGACAGGGCATGAAAAACTGTTTTTT. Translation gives CASSEGTGHEKLFF.

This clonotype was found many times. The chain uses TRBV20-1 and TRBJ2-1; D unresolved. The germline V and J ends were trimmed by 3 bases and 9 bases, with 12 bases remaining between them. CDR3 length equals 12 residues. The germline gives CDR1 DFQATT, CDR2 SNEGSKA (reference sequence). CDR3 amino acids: CSARSEFREQFF. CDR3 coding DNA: TGCAGTGCTAGGTCAGAGTTTCGTGAGCAGTTCTTC.

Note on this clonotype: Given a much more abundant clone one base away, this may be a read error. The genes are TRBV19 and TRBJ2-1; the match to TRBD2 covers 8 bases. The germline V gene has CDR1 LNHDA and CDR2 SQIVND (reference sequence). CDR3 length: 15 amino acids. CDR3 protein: CVSSTSGGHYNEQFF. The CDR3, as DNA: TGTGTCAGTAGTACTAGCGGAGGACATTACAATGAGCAGTTCTTC. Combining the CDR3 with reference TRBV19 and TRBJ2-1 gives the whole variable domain DGGITQSPKYLFRKEGQNVTLSCEQNLNHDAMYWYRQDPGQGLRLIYYSQIVNDFQKGDIAEGYSVSREKKESFPLTVTSAQKNPTAFYLCVSSTSGGHYNEQFFGPGTRLTVL.

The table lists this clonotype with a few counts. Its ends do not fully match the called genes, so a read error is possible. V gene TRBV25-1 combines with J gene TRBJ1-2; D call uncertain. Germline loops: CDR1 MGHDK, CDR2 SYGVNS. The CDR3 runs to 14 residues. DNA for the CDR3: TGTGCCAGCAGCGACGGACCCATCTTCCATGGCTACGCCTTC. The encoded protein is CASSDGPIFHGYAF.